In its sample, the clone carrying this T cell receptor (beta chain) was seen a few times. Its antigen is undetermined. The data were obtained in a study of beta chain features in type 1 diabetes. The authors reverse transcribed all of the isolated RNA, so sequencing captured expressed TCRB transcripts. Read counts averaged approximately 3.5 million for samples of naive, central memory and regulatory T cells. The table came from immunoSEQ multiplex PCR; TCRdb's copy has only in-frame clones and leaves some out. The sample holds hundreds of thousands of clones; around 15% are singletons and the top ten take 0.03% to 0.04%. Findings of the study overall: When Type 1 diabetes patients were examined, their TCRB CDR3s proved moderately but significantly shorter in all four CD4+ subsets. A PCR bias possibly favoring shorter templates would apply equally to patients and controls.

V lost 8 bases to trimming and J lost 4 bases, with 12 bases between them. CDR1 GTSNPN and CDR2 SVGIG come from the germline V gene (reference sequence). The CDR3 runs to 11 residues. The chain links TRBV30 to TRBJ2-7; tentatively, D is TRBD1 (6 bases). This clonotype was sampled from a man between 18 and 29 years old with type 1 diabetes. Sequencing was performed on naive CD4+ T cells from blood. Written as DNA, the CDR3 is TGTGCCGTCTCGAGGGGGTACGAGCAGTACTTC. It yields the protein CAVSRGYEQYF.